The TCR beta chain described here comes from a study of cytomegalovirus exposure and HLA in healthy donors. General study findings and limits: Most TCR sequences proved rare, with some public TCRs found in many donors. In vitro experiments confirmed that a few CMV-associated chains were specific for CMV antigens. The authors later linked a missense DCLRE1C variant to TCR beta V- and J-gene trimming.

In regard to this clone: Its antigen remains unidentified.

CDR3 size: 14 residues. Germline-derived CDR1 and CDR2 are SNHLY and FYNNEI. V dropped 5 bases and J dropped 7 bases, with 16 bases sitting between them. With 60 Vbeta and 13 Jbeta primers, the PCR was carried out. Sequenced by immunoSEQ multiplex PCR; TCRdb stores in-frame clones only, minus some. In the table there are 150,000 to 200,000 clones, around 79% of which are singletons. This TCR derives from a male donor in good health and CMV-seropositive. Input material: PBMCs. The chain has TRBV2 and TRBJ2-3; D gene uncertain. The CDR3 coding sequence is TGTGCCAGCAGTAGTGAAGCATCCTTGAATACGCAGTATTTT. Its translation: CASSSEASLNTQYF.